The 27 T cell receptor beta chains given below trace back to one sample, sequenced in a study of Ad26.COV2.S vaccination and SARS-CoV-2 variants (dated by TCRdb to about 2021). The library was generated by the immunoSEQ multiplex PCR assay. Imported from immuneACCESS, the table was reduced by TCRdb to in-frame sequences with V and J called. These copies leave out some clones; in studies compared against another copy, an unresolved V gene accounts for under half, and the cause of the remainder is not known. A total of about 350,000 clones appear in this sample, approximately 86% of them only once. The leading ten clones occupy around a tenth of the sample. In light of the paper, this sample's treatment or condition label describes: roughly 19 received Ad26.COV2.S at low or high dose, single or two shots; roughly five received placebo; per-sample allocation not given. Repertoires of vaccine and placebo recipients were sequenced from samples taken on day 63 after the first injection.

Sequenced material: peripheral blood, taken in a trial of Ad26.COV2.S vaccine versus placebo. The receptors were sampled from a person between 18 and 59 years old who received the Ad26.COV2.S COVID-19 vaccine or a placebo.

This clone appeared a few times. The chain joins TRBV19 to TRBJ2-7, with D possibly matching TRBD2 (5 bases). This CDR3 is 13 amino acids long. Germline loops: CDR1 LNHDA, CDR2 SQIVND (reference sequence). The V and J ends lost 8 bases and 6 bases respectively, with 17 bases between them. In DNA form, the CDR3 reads TGTGCCAGTGGAGGAACCCTACTCAGCGAGCAGTACTTC. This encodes CASGGTLLSEQYF.

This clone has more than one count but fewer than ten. As DNA, the CDR3 is TGTGCCAGCGGCAGTTCGGAACAGCCCCAGCATTTT. It is translated as CASGSSEQPQHF. This chain uses TRBV28 with TRBJ1-5, with D hard to call. Deletions cut 8 bases from V and 7 bases from J, with 12 bases between. This CDR3 has 12 amino acids. CDR1 is MDHEN, CDR2 SYDVKM, per germline.

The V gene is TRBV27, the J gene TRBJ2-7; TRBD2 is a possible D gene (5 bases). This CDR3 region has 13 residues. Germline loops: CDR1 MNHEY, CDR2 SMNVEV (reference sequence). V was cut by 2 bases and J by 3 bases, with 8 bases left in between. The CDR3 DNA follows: TGTGCCAGCAGTTTACGGGGAATCTACGAGCAGTACTTC. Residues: CASSLRGIYEQYF.

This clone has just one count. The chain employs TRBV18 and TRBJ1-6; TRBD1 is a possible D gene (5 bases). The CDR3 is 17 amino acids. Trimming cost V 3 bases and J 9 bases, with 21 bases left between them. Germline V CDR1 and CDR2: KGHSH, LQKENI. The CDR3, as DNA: TGTGCCAGCTCACCGTCGGGACGGAGGACTGTCGGTTCACCCCTCCACTTT. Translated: CASSPSGRRTVGSPLHF. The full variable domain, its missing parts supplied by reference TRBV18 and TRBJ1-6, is NAGVMQNPRHLVRRRGQEARLRCSPMKGHSHVYWYRQLPEEGLKFMVYLQKENIIDESGMPKERFSAEFPKEGPSILRIQQVVRGDSAAYFCASSPSGRRTVGSPLHFGNGTRLTVT.

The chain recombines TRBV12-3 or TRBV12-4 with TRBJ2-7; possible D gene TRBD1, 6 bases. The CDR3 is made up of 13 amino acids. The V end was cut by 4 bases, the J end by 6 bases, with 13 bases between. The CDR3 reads CASSYREKGEQYF. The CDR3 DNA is TGTGCCAGCAGTTACAGGGAGAAAGGCGAGCAGTACTTC.

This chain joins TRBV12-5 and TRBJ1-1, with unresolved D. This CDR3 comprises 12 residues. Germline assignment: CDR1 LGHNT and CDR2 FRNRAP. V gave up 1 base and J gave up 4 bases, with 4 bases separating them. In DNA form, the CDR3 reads TGTGCTAGTGGTTTGGGTGTCACTGAAGCTTTCTTT. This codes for CASGLGVTEAFF.

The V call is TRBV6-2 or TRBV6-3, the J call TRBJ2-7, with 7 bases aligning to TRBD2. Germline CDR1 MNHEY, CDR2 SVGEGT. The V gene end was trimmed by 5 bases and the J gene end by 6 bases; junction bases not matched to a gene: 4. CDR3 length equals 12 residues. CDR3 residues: CASSGDYREQYF. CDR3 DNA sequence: TGTGCCAGCAGTGGGGACTATCGCGAGCAGTACTTC.

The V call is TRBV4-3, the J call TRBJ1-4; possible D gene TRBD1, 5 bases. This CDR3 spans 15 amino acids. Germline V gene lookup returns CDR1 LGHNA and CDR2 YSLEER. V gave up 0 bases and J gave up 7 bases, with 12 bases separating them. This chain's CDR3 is CASSQDAGPVEKLFF. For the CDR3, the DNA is TGCGCCAGCAGCCAAGATGCAGGGCCGGTTGAAAAACTGTTTTTT.

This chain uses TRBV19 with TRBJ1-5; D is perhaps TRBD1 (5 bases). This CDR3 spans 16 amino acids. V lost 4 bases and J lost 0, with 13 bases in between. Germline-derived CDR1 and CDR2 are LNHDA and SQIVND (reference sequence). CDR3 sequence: CASSTNQGLSNQPQHF. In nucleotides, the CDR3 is TGTGCCAGTAGTACCAACCAGGGCCTTAGCAATCAGCCCCAGCATTTT. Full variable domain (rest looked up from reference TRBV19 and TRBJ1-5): DGGITQSPKYLFRKEGQNVTLSCEQNLNHDAMYWYRQDPGQGLRLIYYSQIVNDFQKGDIAEGYSVSREKKESFPLTVTSAQKNPTAFYLCASSTNQGLSNQPQHFGDGTRLSIL.

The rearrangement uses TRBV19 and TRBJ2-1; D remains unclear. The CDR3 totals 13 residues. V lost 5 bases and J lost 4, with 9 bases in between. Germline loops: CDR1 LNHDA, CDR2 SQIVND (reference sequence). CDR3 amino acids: CASSPGWYNEQFF. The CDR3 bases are TGTGCCAGTAGTCCCGGTTGGTACAATGAGCAGTTCTTC.

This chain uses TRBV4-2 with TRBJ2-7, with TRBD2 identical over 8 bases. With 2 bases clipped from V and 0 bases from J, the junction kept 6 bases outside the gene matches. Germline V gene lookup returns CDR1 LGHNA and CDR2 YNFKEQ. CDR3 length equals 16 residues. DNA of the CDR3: TGTGCCAGCAGCCAATTCGAGCGGGAGAGCTCCTACGAGCAGTACTTC. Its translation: CASSQFERESSYEQYF.

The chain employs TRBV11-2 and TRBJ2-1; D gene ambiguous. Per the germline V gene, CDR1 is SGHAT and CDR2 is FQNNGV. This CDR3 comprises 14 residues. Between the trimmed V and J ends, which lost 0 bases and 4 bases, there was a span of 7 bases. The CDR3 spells CASSLEPAYNEQFF. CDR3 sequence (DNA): TGTGCCAGCAGCTTAGAGCCGGCTTACAATGAGCAGTTCTTC.

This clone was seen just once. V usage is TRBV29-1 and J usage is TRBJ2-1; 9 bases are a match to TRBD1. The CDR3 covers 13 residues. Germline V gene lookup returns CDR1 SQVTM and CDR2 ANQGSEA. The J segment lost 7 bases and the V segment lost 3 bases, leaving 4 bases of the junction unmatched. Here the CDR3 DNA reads TGCAGCGTTGAGAGGGACAGGGCGAATGAGCAGTTCTTC. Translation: CSVERDRANEQFF.

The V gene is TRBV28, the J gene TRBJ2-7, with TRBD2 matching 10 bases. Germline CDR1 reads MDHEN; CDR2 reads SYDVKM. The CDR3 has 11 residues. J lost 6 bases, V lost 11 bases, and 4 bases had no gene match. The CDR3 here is CAASGRGEQYF. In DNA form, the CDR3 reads TGTGCCGCTAGCGGGAGAGGCGAGCAGTACTTC.

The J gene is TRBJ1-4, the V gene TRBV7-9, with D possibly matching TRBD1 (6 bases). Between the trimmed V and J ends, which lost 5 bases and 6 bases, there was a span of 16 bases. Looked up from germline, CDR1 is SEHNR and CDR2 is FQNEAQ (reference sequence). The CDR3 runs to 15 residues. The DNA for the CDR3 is TGTGCCAGCAGCCCTAACAGGGCGAGTGATGAAAAACTGTTTTTT. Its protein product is CASSPNRASDEKLFF. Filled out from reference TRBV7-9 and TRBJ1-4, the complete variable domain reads DTGVSQNPRHKITKRGQNVTFRCDPISEHNRLYWYRQTLGQGPEFLTYFQNEAQLEKSRLLSDRFSAERPKGSFSTLEIQRTEQGDSAMYLCASSPNRASDEKLFFGSGTQLSVL.

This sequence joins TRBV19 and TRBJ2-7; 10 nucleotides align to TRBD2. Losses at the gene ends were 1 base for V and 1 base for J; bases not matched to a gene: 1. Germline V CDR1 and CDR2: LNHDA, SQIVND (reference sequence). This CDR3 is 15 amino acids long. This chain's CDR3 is CASSIGGLASYEQYF. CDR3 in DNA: TGTGCCAGTAGTATAGGGGGACTAGCGTCCTACGAGCAGTACTTC.

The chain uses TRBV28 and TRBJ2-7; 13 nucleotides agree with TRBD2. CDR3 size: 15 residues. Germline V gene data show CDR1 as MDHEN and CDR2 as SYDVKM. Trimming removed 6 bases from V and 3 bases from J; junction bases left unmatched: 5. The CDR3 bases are TGTGCCAGCAGCACGGGACTAGCGGGGATCTACGAGCAGTACTTC. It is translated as CASSTGLAGIYEQYF.

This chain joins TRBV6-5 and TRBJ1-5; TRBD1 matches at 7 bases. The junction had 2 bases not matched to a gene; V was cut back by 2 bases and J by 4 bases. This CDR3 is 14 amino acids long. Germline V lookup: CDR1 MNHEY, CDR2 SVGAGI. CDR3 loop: CASSYQQGNQPQHF. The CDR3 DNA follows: TGTGCCAGCAGTTACCAACAGGGGAATCAGCCCCAGCATTTT.

CDR3 DNA: TGTGCCAGCAGCCGACAGGGGGCGTTAGACGGCTACACCTTC. Protein product: CASSRQGALDGYTF. The rearrangement uses TRBV4-2 and TRBJ1-2, with TRBD1 matching 10 bases. CDR1 and CDR2 (germline): LGHNA, YNFKEQ. This CDR3 region has 14 residues. V dropped 4 bases and J dropped 8; count of bases not matched to a gene: 7.

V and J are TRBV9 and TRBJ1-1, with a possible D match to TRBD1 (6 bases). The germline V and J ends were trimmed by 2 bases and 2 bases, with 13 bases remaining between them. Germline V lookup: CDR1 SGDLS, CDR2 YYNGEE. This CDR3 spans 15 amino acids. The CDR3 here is CASSVYQGPNTEAFF. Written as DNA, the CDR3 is TGTGCCAGCAGCGTTTACCAGGGGCCCAACACTGAAGCTTTCTTT. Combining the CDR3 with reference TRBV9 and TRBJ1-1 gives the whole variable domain DSGVTQTPKHLITATGQRVTLRCSPRSGDLSVYWYQQSLDQGLQFLIQYYNGEERAKGNILERFSAQQFPDLHSELNLSSLELGDSALYFCASSVYQGPNTEAFFGQGTRLTVV.

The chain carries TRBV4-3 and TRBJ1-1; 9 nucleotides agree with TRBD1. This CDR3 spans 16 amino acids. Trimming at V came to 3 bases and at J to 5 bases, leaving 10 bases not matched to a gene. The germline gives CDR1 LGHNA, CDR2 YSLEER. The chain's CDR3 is CASSHDPRTGETEAFF. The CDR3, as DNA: TGCGCCAGCAGCCACGATCCCCGGACAGGGGAGACTGAAGCTTTCTTT.

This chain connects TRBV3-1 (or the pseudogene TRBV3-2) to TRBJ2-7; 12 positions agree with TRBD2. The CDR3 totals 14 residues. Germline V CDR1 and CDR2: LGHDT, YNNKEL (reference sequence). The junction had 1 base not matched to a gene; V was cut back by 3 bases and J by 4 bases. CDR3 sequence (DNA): TGTGCCAGCAGCCAGACTAGCGGGGGTTACGAGCAGTACTTC. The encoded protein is CASSQTSGGYEQYF.

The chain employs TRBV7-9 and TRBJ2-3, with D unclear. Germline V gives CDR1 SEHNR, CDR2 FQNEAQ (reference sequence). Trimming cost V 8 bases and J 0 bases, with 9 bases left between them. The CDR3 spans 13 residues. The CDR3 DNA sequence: TGTGCCAGCCGACTCTCTAGCACAGATACGCAGTATTTT. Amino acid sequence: CASRLSSTDTQYF.

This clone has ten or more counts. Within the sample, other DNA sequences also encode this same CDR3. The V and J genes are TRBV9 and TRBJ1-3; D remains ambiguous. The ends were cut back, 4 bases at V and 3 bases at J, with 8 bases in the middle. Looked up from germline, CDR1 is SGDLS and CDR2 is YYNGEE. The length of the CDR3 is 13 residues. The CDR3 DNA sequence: TGTGCCAGCAGCAGAGGAGATGGAAACACCATATATTTT. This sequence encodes CASSRGDGNTIYF.

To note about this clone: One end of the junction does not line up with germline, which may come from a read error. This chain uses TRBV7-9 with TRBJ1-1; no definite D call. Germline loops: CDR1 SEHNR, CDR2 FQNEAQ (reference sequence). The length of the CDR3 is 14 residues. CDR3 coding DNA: TGTGCCAGCAGTTTAGCTCGGGAGAACACTGAAGCTTTCTTT. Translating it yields CASSLARENTEAFF. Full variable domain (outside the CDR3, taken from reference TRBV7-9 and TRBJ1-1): DTGVSQNPRHKITKRGQNVTFRCDPISEHNRLYWYRQTLGQGPEFLTYFQNEAQLEKSRLLSDRFSAERPKGSFSTLEIQRTEQGDSAMYLCASSLARENTEAFFGQGTRLTVV.

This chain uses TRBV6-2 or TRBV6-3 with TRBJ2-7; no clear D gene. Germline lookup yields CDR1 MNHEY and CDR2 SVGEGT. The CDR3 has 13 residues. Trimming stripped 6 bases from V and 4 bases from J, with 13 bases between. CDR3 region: CASSHPPGYEQYF. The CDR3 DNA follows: TGTGCCAGCAGCCACCCTCCTGGATACGAGCAGTACTTC.

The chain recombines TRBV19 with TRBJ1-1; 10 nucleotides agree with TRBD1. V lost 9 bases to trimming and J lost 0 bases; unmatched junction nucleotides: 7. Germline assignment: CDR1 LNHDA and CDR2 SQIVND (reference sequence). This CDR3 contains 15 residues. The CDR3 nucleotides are TGTGCCAGCCGGGACAGGGGCTCCATGAACACTGAAGCTTTCTTT. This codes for CASRDRGSMNTEAFF.